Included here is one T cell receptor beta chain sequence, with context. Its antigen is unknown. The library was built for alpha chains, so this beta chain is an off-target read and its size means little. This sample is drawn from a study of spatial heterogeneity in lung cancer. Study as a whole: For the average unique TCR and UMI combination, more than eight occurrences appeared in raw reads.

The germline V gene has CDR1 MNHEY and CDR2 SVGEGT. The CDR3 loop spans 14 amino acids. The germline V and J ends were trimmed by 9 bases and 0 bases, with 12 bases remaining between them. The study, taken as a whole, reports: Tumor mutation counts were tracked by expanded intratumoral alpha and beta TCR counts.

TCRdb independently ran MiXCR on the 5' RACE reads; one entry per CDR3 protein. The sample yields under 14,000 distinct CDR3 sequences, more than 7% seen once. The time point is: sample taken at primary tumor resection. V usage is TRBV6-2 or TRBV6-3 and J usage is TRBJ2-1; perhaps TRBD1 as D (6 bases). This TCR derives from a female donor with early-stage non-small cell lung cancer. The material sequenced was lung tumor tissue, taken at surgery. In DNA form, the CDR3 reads TGTGCCAGTTTACCGGACAGCTCCTACAATGAGCAGTTCTTC. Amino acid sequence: CASLPDSSYNEQFF.